Below, 19 T cell receptor beta chains from the same sample are listed, as sequenced in a study of control samples from healthy donors and cancer patients. The assay was immunoSEQ multiplex PCR, and TCRdb's table has in-frame clones only and misses some. The sample shows about 180,000 clones, roughly nine tenths of them seen only once. The sequenced material came from blood. These receptors originate from a man aged 30-40 years in good health.

The rearrangement uses TRBV9 and TRBJ2-7; D is ambiguous. The CDR3 has 11 amino acids. Germline lookup yields CDR1 SGDLS and CDR2 YYNGEE. The V end lost 0 bases, the J end lost 4 bases, and 2 bases lay between the germline ends. The CDR3 DNA is TGTGCCAGCAGCGTAGGGTACGAGCAGTACTTC. It specifies CASSVGYEQYF.

The chain joins TRBV6-5 to TRBJ2-1, with 9 bases aligning to TRBD2. Germline loops: CDR1 MNHEY, CDR2 SVGAGI. J gave up 6 bases and V 6 bases, and 9 bases lay outside the gene matches. The CDR3 has 15 amino acids. CDR3 DNA sequence: TGTGCCAGCAGGGACTATAGCGGGGGTGGCAATGAGCAGTTCTTC. This sequence encodes CASRDYSGGGNEQFF.

The V gene is TRBV5-4, the J gene TRBJ1-1, with D perhaps matching TRBD1 (5 bases). The ends were cut back, 4 bases at V and 3 bases at J, with 7 bases in the middle. This CDR3 is 12 amino acids long. CDR1 is SGHNT, CDR2 YYREEE, per germline (reference sequence). DNA for the CDR3: TGTGCCAGCAGCCTGGGGGACACTGAAGCTTTCTTT. The encoded protein is CASSLGDTEAFF.

The J gene is TRBJ1-2, the V gene TRBV5-8; D not certain. The CDR3 runs 13 residues. Germline CDR1 reads SGHTS; CDR2 reads YDEGEE. Trimming cost V 4 bases and J 3 bases, with 10 bases left between them. The CDR3 loop reads CASSPREYYGYTF. The DNA of the CDR3 is TGTGCCAGCAGCCCCAGAGAGTACTATGGCTACACCTTC. The entire variable domain, with the rest obtained from reference TRBV5-8 and TRBJ1-2, is as follows: EAGVTQSPTHLIKTRGQQATLRCSPISGHTSVYWYQQALGLGLQFLLWYDEGEERNRGNFPPRFSGRQFPNYSSELNVNALELEDSALYLCASSPREYYGYTFGSGTRLTVV.

Of note for this clone: One junction end disagrees with the germline gene, perhaps due to a read error. V is TRBV20-1 and J is TRBJ1-1; D not certain. CDR3 length: 8 residues. Germline loops: CDR1 DFQATT, CDR2 SNEGSKA (reference sequence). This CDR3 is CSAGETFF. CDR3 nucleotides: TGCAGTGCTGGAGAAACTTTCTTT.

CDR3 region: CAWSWLKQSTDTQYF. The CDR3, as DNA: TGTGCCTGGAGTTGGTTGAAGCAGAGCACAGATACGCAGTATTTT. The J gene is TRBJ2-3, the V gene TRBV30; no clear D gene. The germline gives CDR1 GTSNPN, CDR2 SVGIG (reference sequence). V shed 2 bases and J shed 0 bases, with 12 bases lying between them. CDR3 length: 15 amino acids.

The gene calls are TRBV24-1 and TRBJ1-5; D possibly corresponds to TRBD1 (5 bases). The germline CDR1 and CDR2 sequences are KGHDR and SFDVKD. The germline V and J ends were trimmed by 6 bases and 9 bases, with 14 bases remaining between them. The CDR3 sequence is 13 residues long. The DNA of the CDR3 is TGTGCCACCAGTAGGGGTTGGGGATTGCCCCAGCATTTT. It specifies CATSRGWGLPQHF.

This clone was seen just once. The chain joins TRBV19 to TRBJ1-2; weak D call: TRBD1 (5 bases). CDR3 size: 15 residues. Germline V gives CDR1 LNHDA, CDR2 SQIVND (reference sequence). V was trimmed by 3 bases and J by 5 bases, leaving 16 bases between them. The CDR3 nucleotides are TGTGCCAGTAGTATCCCCTCCTTGGGGCCTTATGGCTACACCTTC. Its protein is CASSIPSLGPYGYTF.

The chain uses TRBV28 and TRBJ1-5; 7 bases are shared with TRBD1. In germline, CDR1 is MDHEN, CDR2 SYDVKM. Trimming removed 5 bases from V and 5 bases from J; junction bases left unmatched: 9. The length of the CDR3 is 15 residues. The CDR3 is CASSAIDRDDQPQHF. The CDR3 nucleotides read TGTGCCAGCAGTGCTATCGACAGGGATGATCAGCCCCAGCATTTT.

The chain recombines TRBV3-1 (or the pseudogene TRBV3-2) with TRBJ2-3; D gene unclear. In germline, CDR1 is LGHDT, CDR2 YNNKEL (reference sequence). CDR3 length: 13 residues. Trimming stripped 4 bases from V and 1 base from J, with 6 bases between. The CDR3: CASSLRGTDTQYF. In DNA form, the CDR3 reads TGTGCCAGCAGCCTTAGGGGCACAGATACGCAGTATTTT.

The V gene is TRBV18, the J gene TRBJ2-3; D gene uncertain. V was shortened by 1 base and J by 2 bases, with 4 bases between the two germline ends. The CDR3 consists of 13 residues. Looked up from germline, CDR1 is KGHSH and CDR2 is LQKENI. The CDR3 sequence: CASSPRDTDTQYF. The CDR3 coding sequence is TGTGCCAGCTCACCACGGGACACAGATACGCAGTATTTT.

This chain uses TRBV18 with TRBJ2-6; TRBD2 matches 12 bases. Germline loops: CDR1 KGHSH, CDR2 LQKENI. This CDR3 is 22 amino acids long. V trimming: 2 bases; J trimming: 0 bases; junction bases outside the gene matches: 14. The CDR3 DNA reads as TGTGCCAGCTCACCAATAAGTTTCCTAGCGGGAGGGCCTGGCTCTGGGGCCAACGTCCTGACTTTC. It encodes CASSPISFLAGGPGSGANVLTF. The full variable domain, its missing parts supplied by reference TRBV18 and TRBJ2-6, is NAGVMQNPRHLVRRRGQEARLRCSPMKGHSHVYWYRQLPEEGLKFMVYLQKENIIDESGMPKERFSAEFPKEGPSILRIQQVVRGDSAAYFCASSPISFLAGGPGSGANVLTFGAGSRLTVL.

This chain connects TRBV7-2 to TRBJ1-2; D is ambiguous. CDR1 and CDR2 (germline): SGHTA, FQGNSA. With 3 bases removed from V and 6 bases from J, the gap between germline ends came to 11 bases. The CDR3 runs to 13 residues. CDR3 residues: CASSFTSGNGYTF. In DNA form, the CDR3 reads TGTGCCAGCAGCTTTACATCTGGGAATGGCTACACCTTC.

The chain joins TRBV9 to TRBJ1-1; unclear D gene. Germline-derived CDR1 and CDR2 are SGDLS and YYNGEE. The CDR3 totals 13 residues. Trimming pared 3 bases from V and 3 bases from J, leaving 9 bases between. In nucleotides, the CDR3 is TGTGCCAGCAGCGACTCGAAGGACACTGAAGCTTTCTTT. This translates into CASSDSKDTEAFF.

V and J are TRBV6-4 and TRBJ2-1, with 8 positions matching TRBD2. CDR1 and CDR2 from the germline V gene are MRHNA and SNTAGT. The CDR3 is made up of 15 amino acids. V was clipped by 3 bases and J by 3 bases; unmatched bases: 4. DNA of the CDR3: TGTGCCAGCAGTGATACCCGGGGGGGCTACAATGAGCAGTTCTTC. Translation: CASSDTRGGYNEQFF.

CDR3 in DNA: TGTGCCAGCAGTCCGCGACCGGCCCCGGAGCTGTTTTTT. Encoded protein: CASSPRPAPELFF. The J gene is TRBJ2-2, the V gene TRBV6-2 or TRBV6-3; no definite D call. Trimming took 5 bases from V and 10 from J, leaving 14 bases between them. The CDR3 covers 13 residues. Germline lookup yields CDR1 MNHEY and CDR2 SVGEGT.

V usage is TRBV7-9 and J usage is TRBJ2-3; D is uncertain. Trimming removed 5 bases at V and 0 bases at J, with 15 bases between. The germline V gene has CDR1 SEHNR and CDR2 FQNEAQ (reference sequence). The CDR3 is made up of 16 amino acids. The chain's CDR3 is CASSPRVAESTDTQYF. The CDR3 DNA sequence: TGTGCCAGCAGCCCCCGGGTAGCAGAAAGCACAGATACGCAGTATTTT.

The chain recombines TRBV27 with TRBJ1-5; D remains unclear. Deletions cut 0 bases from V and 6 bases from J, with 12 bases between. CDR1 is MNHEY and CDR2 is SMNVEV in the germline V gene (reference sequence). The CDR3 consists of 15 residues. Written as DNA, the CDR3 is TGTGCCAGCAGTTTATCCCCGGGAGGCGGTCAGCCCCAGCATTTT. Amino acids: CASSLSPGGGQPQHF.

The rearrangement uses TRBV29-1 and TRBJ1-5; D possibly corresponds to TRBD1 (5 bases). The CDR3 is made up of 13 amino acids. Germline CDR1 and CDR2: SQVTM and ANQGSEA. The V gene lost 3 bases and the J gene lost 0 bases, with 6 bases spanning the gap. This chain's CDR3 is CSVETDSNQPQHF. The DNA for the CDR3 is TGCAGCGTTGAGACAGATAGCAATCAGCCCCAGCATTTT.